This T cell receptor beta chain was sequenced during a study of cytomegalovirus exposure and HLA in healthy donors. Trimming left V 4 bases short and J 1 base short, with 15 bases between. Germline values: CDR1 SGHRS, CDR2 YFSETQ. This CDR3 is built from 16 residues. Study-level points and caveats: Listed as cytomegalovirus-associated were approximately 160 TCR beta chains. First-cohort TCR clusters tended to co-occur in the approximately 110 validation repertoires, a later analysis found.

Concerning this clone itself: Its target is not known.

Method: immunoSEQ multiplex PCR; TCRdb's copy keeps in-frame clones and lacks some. The table shows about 220,000 clones, with 75% to 90% occurring only once. This sequence originates from a woman younger than 45 in good health and CMV-seropositive. J is TRBJ1-3 and V is TRBV5-1; the D gene is possibly TRBD1 (6 bases). Specimen: PBMCs. This chain's CDR3 is CASSLNPGESGNTIYF. In nucleotides, the CDR3 is TGCGCCAGCAGCCTGAATCCAGGGGAGTCTGGAAACACCATATATTTT.